Described below is a single T cell receptor (beta chain) sequence and its context. This record belongs to a study of cytomegalovirus exposure and HLA in healthy donors. The CDR3 is 14 amino acids. Germline CDR1 and CDR2: SEHNR and FQNEAQ (reference sequence). Trimming shortened V by 1 base and J by 5 bases, and 11 bases separated the two germline ends. The PCR had 60 Vbeta and 13 Jbeta primers. The repertoire was sequenced with immunoSEQ multiplex PCR; TCRdb's copy has only in-frame clones and lacks some. The repertoire has approximately 170,000 clones, 60% to 80% of them found once; the top ten carry over 2.5%.

The sequenced sample was PBMCs. The clonotype comes from a woman between 35 and 50 years old in good health and CMV-seropositive. This chain links TRBV7-9 with TRBJ1-1; D gene unclear. For the CDR3, the DNA is TGTGCCAGCAGCTTAGGGCAGGCGGGGACTGAAGCTTTCTTT. Translation gives CASSLGQAGTEAFF. Filled out from reference TRBV7-9 and TRBJ1-1, the complete variable domain reads DTGVSQNPRHKITKRGQNVTFRCDPISEHNRLYWYRQTLGQGPEFLTYFQNEAQLEKSRLLSDRFSAERPKGSFSTLEIQRTEQGDSAMYLCASSLGQAGTEAFFGQGTRLTVV.